The rows below give T cell receptor beta chains drawn from one sample of a study of blood T cell repertoires in COVID-19. Sequencing used immunoSEQ multiplex PCR; TCRdb keeps in-frame clones, though not all of them. The repertoire consists of roughly 200,000 clones, with more than 75% occurring once and the leading ten covering 5.5% to 7%. Sample: peripheral blood. The origin of the receptors is a woman aged 35 to 49 with COVID-19, enrolled during active disease. CDR3s include the opening cysteine and the closing phenylalanine or tryptophan. The order of the fields is J gene, clone size, V gene, D gene, CDR3 protein, CDR3 DNA. D genes are given only for firm matches. A row's size may be missing; if present it is once, few, many or a size class.

j_call: TRBJ2-3
clone_size: -
v_call: TRBV29-1
d_call: -
cdr3_aa: CSVVRSTDTQYF
cdr3_nt: TGCAGCGTTGTTCGTAGCACAGATACGCAGTATTTT

j_call: TRBJ2-7
clone_size: -
v_call: TRBV5-1
d_call: TRBD1
cdr3_aa: CASSLEDRDSYEQYF
cdr3_nt: TGCGCCAGCAGCTTGGAGGACAGGGACTCCTACGAGCAGTACTTC

j_call: TRBJ2-5
clone_size: -
v_call: TRBV9
d_call: -
cdr3_aa: CASSVGGLAETQYF
cdr3_nt: TGTGCCAGCAGCGTAGGCGGTTTGGCGGAGACCCAGTACTTC

j_call: TRBJ1-1
clone_size: -
v_call: TRBV10-3
d_call: -
cdr3_aa: CAISGEILNTEAFF
cdr3_nt: TGTGCCATCAGTGGCGAGATTCTGAACACTGAAGCTTTCTTT

j_call: TRBJ2-3
clone_size: -
v_call: TRBV4-1
d_call: -
cdr3_aa: CASSQAGSTDTQYF
cdr3_nt: TGCGCCAGCAGCCAAGCGGGGAGCACAGATACGCAGTATTTT

j_call: TRBJ1-1
clone_size: few
v_call: TRBV29-1
d_call: TRBD1
cdr3_aa: CSVVGEQGVNTEAFF
cdr3_nt: TGCAGCGTTGTGGGAGAACAGGGGGTGAACACTGAAGCTTTCTTT

j_call: TRBJ1-5
clone_size: -
v_call: TRBV3-1/TRBV3-2
d_call: -
cdr3_aa: CASSQGAGGNQPQHF
cdr3_nt: TGTGCCAGCAGCCAGGGGGCGGGTGGCAATCAGCCCCAGCATTTT

j_call: TRBJ2-5
clone_size: -
v_call: TRBV11-3
d_call: -
cdr3_aa: CASSSHPAGETQYF
cdr3_nt: TGTGCCAGCAGCTCCCATCCGGCCGGGGAGACCCAGTACTTC

j_call: TRBJ1-5
clone_size: -
v_call: TRBV6-1
d_call: -
cdr3_aa: CASSESGYSNQPQHF
cdr3_nt: TGTGCCAGCAGTGAATCAGGGTATAGCAATCAGCCCCAGCATTTT

j_call: TRBJ1-6
clone_size: -
v_call: TRBV5-1
d_call: -
cdr3_aa: CASSLAQGGSPLHF
cdr3_nt: TGCGCCAGCAGCTTGGCCCAAGGGGGTTCACCCCTCCACTTT

j_call: TRBJ1-3
clone_size: -
v_call: TRBV27
d_call: TRBD1
cdr3_aa: CASSEAQGGLSGNTIYF
cdr3_nt: TGTGCCAGCAGCGAAGCTCAGGGGGGTCTCTCTGGAAACACCATATATTTT

j_call: TRBJ2-2
clone_size: -
v_call: TRBV14
d_call: TRBD2
cdr3_aa: CASSQGLFRASGGQNTGELFF
cdr3_nt: TGTGCCAGCAGCCAAGGGCTCTTTCGGGCTAGCGGGGGTCAGAACACCGGGGAGCTGTTTTTT

j_call: TRBJ2-3
clone_size: -
v_call: TRBV21-1
d_call: -
cdr3_aa: CASSKRDRGDTQYF
cdr3_nt: TGTGCCAGCAGCAAAAGGGACAGGGGTGATACGCAGTATTTT

j_call: TRBJ2-2
clone_size: -
v_call: TRBV10-3
d_call: TRBD2
cdr3_aa: CATGLAGSTGELFF
cdr3_nt: TGTGCCACGGGACTAGCGGGGAGCACCGGGGAGCTGTTTTTT

j_call: TRBJ2-1
clone_size: -
v_call: TRBV30
d_call: TRBD2
cdr3_aa: CAWSVGGLAGGNEQFF
cdr3_nt: TGTGCCTGGAGTGTGGGGGGACTAGCGGGAGGGAATGAGCAGTTCTTC